This T cell receptor (beta chain) was found in a study of blood T cells in healthy people across ages. The study's findings and limits: The unsorted PBMCs prevented any conclusive comparison of naive versus antigen-experienced cells.

A note on this clonotype: Its antigen is not identified.

Per sample, a minimum of 6 million PBMCs were isolated. Looked up from germline, CDR1 is SGHVS and CDR2 is FQNEAQ. V was clipped by 1 base and J by 7 bases; unmatched bases: 4. The CDR3 has 15 amino acids. PCR was performed a second time for roughly 7 to 12 cycles using a sample-barcoded 5' primer and a J-beta primer mix. With 12 random nucleotides, a template-switch adaptor tagged each individual cDNA molecule. Any given sample supplied a minimum of 2.5 million CDR3-containing paired-end reads. MiXCR, applied by TCRdb to the 5' RACE reads, yields one record per CDR3 protein. This sample has approximately 800,000 distinct CDR3 sequences; around 62% occur once, and the top ten carry about a quarter.

The clonotype originates from a man aged 25-45 years in good health. This chain joins TRBV7-8 and TRBJ2-1; TRBD2 matches at 10 bases. Source material: blood. CDR3 sequence: CASSLEGSGGNEQFF. The CDR3 nucleotides read TGTGCCAGCAGCTTAGAAGGTAGCGGGGGGAATGAGCAGTTCTTC.